These 23 T cell receptor beta chains originate from one sample sequenced in a study of blood T cell repertoires in COVID-19. Measured with immunoSEQ multiplex PCR; TCRdb has only the in-frame clones, and not every one. The data contain 250,000 or so clones, around four fifths of them singletons. Sample: peripheral blood. All receptors come from a woman aged 60-75 years with active or convalescent COVID-19.

The genes are TRBV4-2 and TRBJ1-2; 7 positions agree with TRBD1. In germline, CDR1 is LGHNA, CDR2 YNFKEQ. This CDR3 region has 15 residues. V gave up 1 base and J gave up 3 bases; unmatched junction bases: 5. The CDR3 loop is CASSQATGIDYGYTF. CDR3 nucleotide sequence: TGTGCCAGCAGCCAAGCGACAGGGATAGACTATGGCTACACCTTC.

This clone appeared once. The chain employs TRBV9 and TRBJ2-5; a possible D gene is TRBD2 (5 bases). Germline assignment: CDR1 SGDLS and CDR2 YYNGEE. Deletions cut 7 bases from V and 4 bases from J, with 11 bases between. The CDR3 runs to 12 residues. In DNA form, the CDR3 reads TGTGCCAGCGGGAGAGTGGGAGAGACCCAGTACTTC. Protein sequence: CASGRVGETQYF.

The chain is built from TRBV2 and TRBJ2-3, with 8 bases that match TRBD2. J gave up 6 bases and V 3 bases, and 11 bases lay outside the gene matches. The CDR3 totals 16 residues. The V gene's germline CDR1 is SNHLY and CDR2 FYNNEI. This chain's CDR3 is CASSELSGGFKDTQYF. CDR3 DNA sequence: TGTGCCAGCAGTGAGCTGTCGGGAGGGTTTAAGGATACGCAGTATTTT.

The chain couples TRBV6-6 to TRBJ1-2, with D possibly TRBD1 on 5 matching bases. The germline V gene has CDR1 MNHNY and CDR2 SVGAGI (reference sequence). The CDR3 covers 11 residues. With 11 bases removed from V and 7 bases from J, the gap between germline ends came to 14 bases. The DNA for the CDR3 is TGTGCCGGACGACAGTCTCGTGGCTACACCTTC. This codes for CAGRQSRGYTF.

The rearrangement joins TRBV5-4 to TRBJ1-2; possible D gene TRBD1, 5 bases. This CDR3 has 13 residues. Germline loops: CDR1 SGHNT, CDR2 YYREEE (reference sequence). V gave up 2 bases and J gave up 3 bases, with 8 bases separating them. CDR3 DNA: TGTGCCAGCAGCTTCCCAGGGTACTATGGCTACACCTTC. As protein: CASSFPGYYGYTF.

This chain connects TRBV9 to TRBJ1-2; TRBD1 might be the D (5 bases). Germline V lookup: CDR1 SGDLS, CDR2 YYNGEE. Between the trimmed V and J ends, which lost 4 bases and 0 bases, there was a span of 16 bases. The CDR3 is 16 residues long. DNA for the CDR3: TGTGCCAGCAGCCCTACGAGGACACGATCTAACTATGGCTACACCTTC. Its translation is CASSPTRTRSNYGYTF.

V usage is TRBV9 and J usage is TRBJ2-2, with 7 bases lining up with TRBD1. This CDR3 contains 15 residues. Unmatched junction bases numbered 5, after V lost 2 bases and J lost 4 bases. CDR1 and CDR2 from the germline V gene are SGDLS and YYNGEE. The CDR3 coding sequence is TGTGCCAGCAGCGTTTTGGGACAGCCCACCGGGGAGCTGTTTTTT. Translating it yields CASSVLGQPTGELFF.

The rearrangement uses TRBV15 and TRBJ2-1; the D is unclear. The germline gives CDR1 LNHNV, CDR2 YYDKDF (reference sequence). V lost 0 bases and J 3 bases, leaving 15 bases between the germline ends. The CDR3 has 17 amino acids. The CDR3 region has the DNA TGTGCCACCAGCAGAGATCGTCGTGTGGAGTACTACAATGAGCAGTTCTTC. Protein sequence: CATSRDRRVEYYNEQFF. Complete variable domain (other parts from reference TRBV15 and TRBJ2-1): DAMVIQNPRYQVTQFGKPVTLSCSQTLNHNVMYWYQQKSSQAPKLLFHYYDKDFNNEADTPDNFQSRRPNTSFCFLDIRSPGLGDTAMYLCATSRDRRVEYYNEQFFGPGTRLTVL.

V and J are TRBV4-1 and TRBJ2-3; 7 positions match TRBD2. This CDR3 has 16 residues. Germline values: CDR1 MGHRA, CDR2 YSYEKL. The V segment lost 4 bases and the J segment 4 bases; nucleotides outside the gene matches: 11. Written as DNA, the CDR3 is TGCGCCAGCAGCCCCCGTCCAGCGGGATTCCCAGATACGCAGTATTTT. It codes for CASSPRPAGFPDTQYF.

This sequence joins TRBV2 and TRBJ2-7, with a tentative D call TRBD2 (7 bases). This CDR3 has 14 amino acids. CDR1 and CDR2 (germline): SNHLY, FYNNEI. The ends were cut back, 7 bases at V and 2 bases at J, with 15 bases in the middle. CDR3 bases: TGTGCCAGCATCAGGGGACTACGAACCTACGAGCAGTACTTC. It translates to CASIRGLRTYEQYF.

The count of this clone is one. The chain carries TRBV6-4 and TRBJ2-1; 12 bases align to TRBD2. In germline, CDR1 is MRHNA, CDR2 SNTAGT. The V and J ends lost 3 bases and 9 bases, in that order; junction bases with no gene match: 9. The CDR3 contains 16 residues. CDR3 nucleotides: TGTGCCAGCAGTGAAGAGCTAGCGGGGGGGCGAAGTGAGCAGTTCTTC. Its protein product is CASSEELAGGRSEQFF.

CDR3 nucleotide sequence: TGTGCCAGCAGTTTATCGTCCCTAGTACACATTCAGTACTTC. Its protein is CASSLSSLVHIQYF. The chain carries TRBV27 and TRBJ2-4, with no clear D. CDR3 length equals 14 residues. V was shortened by 0 bases and J by 8 bases, with 11 bases between the two germline ends. Germline V lookup: CDR1 MNHEY, CDR2 SMNVEV (reference sequence).

This sequence joins TRBV7-8 and TRBJ2-7, with 7 bases fitting TRBD1. Germline assignment: CDR1 SGHVS and CDR2 FQNEAQ. J gave up 1 base and V 6 bases, and 6 bases lay outside the gene matches. This CDR3 region has 14 residues. CDR3 sequence: CASRTDRASYEQYF. As DNA, the CDR3 is TGTGCCAGCAGAACTGACAGGGCTTCCTACGAGCAGTACTTC.

Here the CDR3 reads CASSLDGGGRPQPYEQYF. DNA for the CDR3: TGTGCCAGTAGTCTCGACGGGGGAGGGCGGCCCCAGCCGTACGAGCAGTACTTC. The chain is built from TRBV19 and TRBJ2-7; 7 bases align to TRBD2. V lost 5 bases, J lost 4 bases, and 20 bases stayed unmatched. Germline CDR1 and CDR2: LNHDA and SQIVND (reference sequence). CDR3 length: 18 residues.

This clone was picked up a small number of times. The chain has TRBV2 and TRBJ1-1; TRBD1 might be the D (6 bases). Looked up from germline, CDR1 is SNHLY and CDR2 is FYNNEI. The V end was cut by 4 bases, the J end by 0 bases, with 9 bases between. The CDR3 runs 14 residues. The CDR3 DNA follows: TGTGCCAGCAGTGTGGACAGATTGAACACTGAAGCTTTCTTT. Its protein is CASSVDRLNTEAFF.

The V and J genes are TRBV6-5 and TRBJ1-2, with TRBD1 matching over 7 bases. With 10 bases clipped from V and 2 bases from J, the junction kept 7 bases outside the gene matches. Germline lookup yields CDR1 MNHEY and CDR2 SVGAGI. CDR3 length: 13 residues. The CDR3 reads CANQGQFNYGYTF. The CDR3 bases are TGTGCCAACCAGGGACAGTTCAACTATGGCTACACCTTC.

The chain carries TRBV11-3 and TRBJ2-7; 7 bases are shared with TRBD1. V shed 4 bases and J 7 bases; nucleotides not matched to a gene: 10. Germline loops: CDR1 SGHNT, CDR2 YENEEA. The length of the CDR3 is 14 residues. This CDR3 is CASSSSQGFGEQYF. Written as DNA, the CDR3 is TGTGCCAGCAGCTCGTCACAGGGGTTTGGGGAGCAGTACTTC.

The genes are TRBV6-6 and TRBJ2-5; 9 bases map to TRBD1. Trimming at V came to 5 bases and at J to 0 bases, leaving 13 bases not matched to a gene. The CDR3 consists of 18 residues. Germline loops: CDR1 MNHNY, CDR2 SVGAGI (reference sequence). Here the CDR3 reads CASSPRTGEVWDQETQYF. The CDR3 DNA is TGTGCCAGCAGTCCCAGGACAGGGGAAGTTTGGGACCAAGAGACCCAGTACTTC.

This clone was seen just once. The chain links TRBV7-2 to TRBJ2-5, with D perhaps matching TRBD2 (6 bases). The CDR3 extends over 16 amino acids. V lost 4 bases and J lost 0, with 15 bases in between. CDR1 is SGHTA, CDR2 FQGNSA, per germline. The CDR3 bases are TGTGCCAGCAGCTGGCCGGGGGTCCTGTACCAAGAGACCCAGTACTTC. As protein: CASSWPGVLYQETQYF.

CDR3 coding DNA: TGTGCCAGCAGTTACTCCACGGGGGGCGAGGGAAAACTGTTTTTT. This encodes CASSYSTGGEGKLFF. The rearrangement uses TRBV6-5 and TRBJ1-4; D is perhaps TRBD1 (6 bases). Germline loops: CDR1 MNHEY, CDR2 SVGAGI. The CDR3 is made up of 15 amino acids. V was cut by 0 bases and J by 10 bases, with 15 bases left in between.

This chain connects TRBV6-5 to TRBJ1-5, with a weak D call TRBD1 (5 bases). The CDR3 is 16 amino acids. In germline, CDR1 is MNHEY, CDR2 SVGAGI. The V end lost 2 bases, the J end lost 2 bases, and 13 bases lay between the germline ends. CDR3 in DNA: TGTGCCAGCAGTTACCTCCCCAGGGAACGCAATCAGCCCCAGCATTTT. Protein: CASSYLPRERNQPQHF.

V usage is TRBV3-1 (or the pseudogene TRBV3-2) and J usage is TRBJ1-1, with D perhaps matching TRBD1 (6 bases). CDR1 is LGHDT and CDR2 is YNNKEL in the germline V gene (reference sequence). V lost 0 bases to trimming and J lost 10 bases, with 12 bases between them. This CDR3 is 13 amino acids long. CDR3 sequence reads: CASSQDFRGGAFF. The CDR3 coding sequence is TGTGCCAGCAGCCAAGATTTTCGAGGGGGAGCTTTCTTT.

The J gene is TRBJ2-7, the V gene TRBV19, with 7 positions matching TRBD1. The ends lost 5 bases at V and 0 bases at J; junction bases unmatched: 7. The germline V gene has CDR1 LNHDA and CDR2 SQIVND (reference sequence). The CDR3 totals 15 residues. Here the CDR3 reads CASSEDREDSYEQYF. The CDR3 DNA reads as TGTGCCAGTAGTGAAGACAGGGAAGACTCCTACGAGCAGTACTTC.